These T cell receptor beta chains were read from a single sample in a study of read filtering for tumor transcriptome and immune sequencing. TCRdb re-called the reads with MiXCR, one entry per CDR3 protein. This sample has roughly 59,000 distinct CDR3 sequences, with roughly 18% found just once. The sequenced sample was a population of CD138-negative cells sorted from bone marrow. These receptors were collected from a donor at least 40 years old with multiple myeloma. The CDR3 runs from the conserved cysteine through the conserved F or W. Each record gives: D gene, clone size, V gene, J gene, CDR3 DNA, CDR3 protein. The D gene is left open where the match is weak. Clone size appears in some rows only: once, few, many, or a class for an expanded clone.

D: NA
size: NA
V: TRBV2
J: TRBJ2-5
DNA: TGTGCCAGCACCCTAGGGCGTGGCGGGGAGACCCAGTACTTC
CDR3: CASTLGRGGETQYF

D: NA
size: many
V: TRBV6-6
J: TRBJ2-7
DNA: TGTGCCAGCAGTTCACCAGAGACCCTACCCTACGAGCAGTACTTC
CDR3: CASSSPETLPYEQYF

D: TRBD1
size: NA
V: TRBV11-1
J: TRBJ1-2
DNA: TGTGCCAGCAGCCGGGACAGCTCCCGGGGCTACACCTTC
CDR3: CASSRDSSRGYTF

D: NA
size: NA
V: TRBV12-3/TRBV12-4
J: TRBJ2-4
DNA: TGTGCCAGCAGTTCAGGTGGGCAGGGAGTTAACATTCAGTACTTC
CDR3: CASSSGGQGVNIQYF

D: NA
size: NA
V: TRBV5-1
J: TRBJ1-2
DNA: TGCGCCAGTAGCTTGGTGAGGGGGACAACTAAAAACTATGGCTACACCTTC
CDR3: CASSLVRGTTKNYGYTF

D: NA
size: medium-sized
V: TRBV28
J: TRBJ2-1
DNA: TGTGCCAGCAGTTTAGGGGCATCGGGCTCCTACAATGAGCAGTTCTTC
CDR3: CASSLGASGSYNEQFF

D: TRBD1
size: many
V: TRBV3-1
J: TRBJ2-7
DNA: TGTGCCAGCAGCGACCGGGACAGGGGAGTCCACGAGCAGTACTTC
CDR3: CASSDRDRGVHEQYF

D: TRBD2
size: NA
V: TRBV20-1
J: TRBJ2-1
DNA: TGCAGTGGGGAGGGACTAGCGGGAGATAATGAGCAGTTCTTC
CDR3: CSGEGLAGDNEQFF

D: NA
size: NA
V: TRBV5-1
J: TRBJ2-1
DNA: TGCGCCAGCACGGGGATGGACTCCTACCATGAGCAGTTCTTC
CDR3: CASTGMDSYHEQFF

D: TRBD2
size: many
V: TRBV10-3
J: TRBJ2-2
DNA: TGTGCCATCAGTCCCAGACTAGCGGGAGGATCCGGGGAGCTGTTTTTT
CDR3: CAISPRLAGGSGELFF

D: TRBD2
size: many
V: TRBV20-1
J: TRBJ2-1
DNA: TGCAGTGCTGCTAAAAATTTACTAGCGGGAGTTCGAAATGAGCAGTTCTTC
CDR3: CSAAKNLLAGVRNEQFF